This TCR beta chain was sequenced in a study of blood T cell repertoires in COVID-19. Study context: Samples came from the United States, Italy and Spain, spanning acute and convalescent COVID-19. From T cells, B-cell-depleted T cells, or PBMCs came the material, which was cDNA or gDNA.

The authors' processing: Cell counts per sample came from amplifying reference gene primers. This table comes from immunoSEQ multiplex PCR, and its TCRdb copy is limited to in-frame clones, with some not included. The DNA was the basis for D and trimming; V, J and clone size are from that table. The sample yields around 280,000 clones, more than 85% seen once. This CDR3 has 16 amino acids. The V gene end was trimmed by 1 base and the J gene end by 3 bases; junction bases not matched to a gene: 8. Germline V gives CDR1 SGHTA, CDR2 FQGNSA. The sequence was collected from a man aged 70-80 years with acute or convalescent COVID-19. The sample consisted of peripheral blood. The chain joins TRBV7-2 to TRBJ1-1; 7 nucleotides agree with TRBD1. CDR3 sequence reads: CASSLVGGGQYTEAFF. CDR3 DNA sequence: TGTGCCAGCAGCTTAGTCGGAGGGGGACAGTACACTGAAGCTTTCTTT.